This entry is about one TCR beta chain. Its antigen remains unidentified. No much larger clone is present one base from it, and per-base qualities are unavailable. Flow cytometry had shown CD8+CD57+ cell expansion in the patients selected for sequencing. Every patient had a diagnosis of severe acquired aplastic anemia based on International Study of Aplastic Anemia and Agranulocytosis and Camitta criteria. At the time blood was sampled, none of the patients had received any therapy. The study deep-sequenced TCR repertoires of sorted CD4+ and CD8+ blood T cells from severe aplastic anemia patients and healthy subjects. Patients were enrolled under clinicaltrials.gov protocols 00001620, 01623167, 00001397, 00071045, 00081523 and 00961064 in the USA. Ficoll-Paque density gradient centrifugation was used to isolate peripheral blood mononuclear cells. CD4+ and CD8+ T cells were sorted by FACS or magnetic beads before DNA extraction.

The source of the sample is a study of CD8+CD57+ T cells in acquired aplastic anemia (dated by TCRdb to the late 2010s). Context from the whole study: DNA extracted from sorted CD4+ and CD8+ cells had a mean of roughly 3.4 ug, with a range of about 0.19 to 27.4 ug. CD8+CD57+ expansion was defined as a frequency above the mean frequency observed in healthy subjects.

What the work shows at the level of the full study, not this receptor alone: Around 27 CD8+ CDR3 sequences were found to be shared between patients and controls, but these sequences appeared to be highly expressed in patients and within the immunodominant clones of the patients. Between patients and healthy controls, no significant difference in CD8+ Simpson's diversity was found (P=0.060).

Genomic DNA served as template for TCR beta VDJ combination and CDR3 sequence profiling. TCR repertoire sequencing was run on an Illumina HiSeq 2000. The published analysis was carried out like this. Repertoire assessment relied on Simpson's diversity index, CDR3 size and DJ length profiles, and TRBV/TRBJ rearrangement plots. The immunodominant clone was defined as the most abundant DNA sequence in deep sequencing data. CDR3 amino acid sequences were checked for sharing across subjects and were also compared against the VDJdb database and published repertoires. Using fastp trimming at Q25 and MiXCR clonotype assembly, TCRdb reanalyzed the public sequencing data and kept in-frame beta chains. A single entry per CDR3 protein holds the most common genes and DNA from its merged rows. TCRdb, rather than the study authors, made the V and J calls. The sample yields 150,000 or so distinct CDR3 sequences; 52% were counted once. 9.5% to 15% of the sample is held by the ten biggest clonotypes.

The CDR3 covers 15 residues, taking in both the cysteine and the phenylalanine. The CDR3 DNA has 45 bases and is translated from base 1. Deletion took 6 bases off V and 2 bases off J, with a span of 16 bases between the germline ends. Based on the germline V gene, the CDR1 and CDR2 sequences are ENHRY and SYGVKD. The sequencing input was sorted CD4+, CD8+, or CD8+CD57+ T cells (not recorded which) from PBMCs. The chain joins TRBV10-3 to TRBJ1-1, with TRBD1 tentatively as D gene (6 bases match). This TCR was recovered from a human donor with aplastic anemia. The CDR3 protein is CAIRTSGTRNTEAFF. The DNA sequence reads TGTGCCATCAGAACATCCGGGACAAGAAACACTGAAGCTTTCTTT.